The next 31 T cell receptor beta chains were all read from a single sample in a study of shared clonotypes between healthy human individuals. Clones were sequenced by immunoSEQ multiplex PCR, and TCRdb holds only the in-frame ones, with some missing. The sample consists of 600,000 to 750,000 clones, more than 70% of them appearing once. Sequenced: memory CD4+ T cells sorted from blood. Subset here: CD45RA-negative fraction. The receptor set was obtained from a woman in her twenties or thirties in good health.

In its sample, this clone was seen a few times. This chain uses TRBV28 with TRBJ1-2; TRBD1 matches at 10 bases. After removal of 6 bases from V and 2 bases from J, the junction contained 6 bases not matched to a gene. Germline V lookup: CDR1 MDHEN, CDR2 SYDVKM. This CDR3 has 15 residues. The CDR3 spells CASSPTDRGNYGYTF. The CDR3 coding sequence is TGTGCCAGCAGCCCGACGGACAGGGGGAACTATGGCTACACCTTC.

This clone came up a few times. This rearrangement joins TRBV4-2 to TRBJ1-4; D remains unclear. With 7 bases removed from V and 8 bases from J, the gap between germline ends came to 14 bases. The CDR3 contains 13 residues. Germline V CDR1 and CDR2: LGHNA, YNFKEQ. The CDR3 nucleotides read TGTGCCAGCAATCAAGGGCAAGAGGAAAAACTGTTTTTT. This encodes CASNQGQEEKLFF.

The genes are TRBV6-6 and TRBJ1-2; 9 bases map to TRBD1. Germline V gives CDR1 MNHNY, CDR2 SVGAGI (reference sequence). The CDR3 runs 14 residues. Losses at the gene ends were 7 bases for V and 2 bases for J; bases not matched to a gene: 5. CDR3: CASTRGTGNYGYTF. The CDR3 DNA is TGTGCCAGCACACGGGGGACAGGGAACTATGGCTACACCTTC.

The chain links TRBV28 to TRBJ2-1; D unclear. CDR3 length: 11 amino acids. V gave up 5 bases and J gave up 7 bases, with 6 bases separating them. CDR1 is MDHEN, CDR2 SYDVKM, per germline. The CDR3 protein is CASSRQNEQFF. CDR3 nucleotides: TGTGCCAGCAGTCGACAAAATGAGCAGTTCTTC.

The chain links TRBV18 to TRBJ1-1, with 8 bases matching TRBD1. Germline V gives CDR1 KGHSH, CDR2 LQKENI. The CDR3 runs to 14 residues. Trimming at V came to 3 bases and at J to 8 bases, leaving 8 bases not matched to a gene. CDR3 DNA: TGTGCCAGCTCACCTACGGACAGGGAAGCGGAAGCTTTCTTT. It yields the protein CASSPTDREAEAFF.

This chain uses TRBV5-1 with TRBJ2-1; 7 bases fit TRBD2. This CDR3 is built from 15 residues. Trimming removed 4 bases from V and 4 bases from J; junction bases left unmatched: 8. Germline CDR1 SGHRS, CDR2 YFSETQ. CDR3 in DNA: TGCGCCAGCAGCATAAGTAGCGGGCTTTACAATGAGCAGTTCTTC. Residues: CASSISSGLYNEQFF. Drawing the rest from reference TRBV5-1 and TRBJ2-1, the complete variable domain is KAGVTQTPRYLIKTRGQQVTLSCSPISGHRSVSWYQQTPGQGLQFLFEYFSETQRNKGNFPGRFSGRQFSNSRSEMNVSTLELGDSALYLCASSISSGLYNEQFFGPGTRLTVL.

This clone was detected only a few times. V gene TRBV11-2 combines with J gene TRBJ1-4; D gene uncertain. Trimming shortened V by 5 bases and J by 8 bases, and 9 bases separated the two germline ends. Germline V gene sequence: CDR1 SGHAT, CDR2 FQNNGV. The CDR3 is 12 amino acids. In DNA, the CDR3 is TGTGCCAGCAGCCCACCGGGGGAAAAACTGTTTTTT. Translation: CASSPPGEKLFF.

This clone occurred a few times. The chain joins TRBV5-8 to TRBJ2-1, with 7 bases matching TRBD2. The germline gives CDR1 SGHTS, CDR2 YDEGEE. V trimming: 0 bases; J trimming: 5 bases; junction bases outside the gene matches: 8. The CDR3 has 16 amino acids. The CDR3 reads CASSLAGAGADNEQFF. In DNA form, the CDR3 reads TGTGCCAGCAGCTTGGCCGGGGCGGGAGCAGACAATGAGCAGTTCTTC.

The chain joins TRBV28 to TRBJ2-2, with D perhaps matching TRBD2 (5 bases). CDR1 is MDHEN, CDR2 SYDVKM, per germline. V shed 11 bases and J shed 3 bases, with 22 bases lying between them. The CDR3 length is 16 residues. In DNA form, the CDR3 reads TGTGCCGCCGAGGGAGCCGGAACTAGTTACACCGGGGAGCTGTTTTTT. Protein sequence: CAAEGAGTSYTGELFF.

The gene calls are TRBV30 and TRBJ1-1, with D maybe TRBD1 (5 bases). Germline-derived CDR1 and CDR2 are GTSNPN and SVGIG (reference sequence). This CDR3 contains 13 residues. V shed 3 bases and J shed 1 base, with 9 bases lying between them. DNA for the CDR3: TGTGCCTGGAGCAGACAGAAGAACACTGAAGCTTTCTTT. As protein: CAWSRQKNTEAFF.

The rearrangement uses TRBV10-2 and TRBJ2-2; 10 bases match TRBD2. The CDR3 runs 14 residues. The germline CDR1 and CDR2 sequences are WSHSY and SAAADI. Germline trimming cut 5 bases from V and 5 bases from J; bases unmatched to any gene: 2. The CDR3 sequence: CASSQLAGTGELFF. In DNA, the CDR3 is TGCGCCAGCAGTCAACTAGCGGGAACCGGGGAGCTGTTTTTT.

The chain couples TRBV5-1 to TRBJ2-1, with 14 bases that match TRBD2. The germline V gene has CDR1 SGHRS and CDR2 YFSETQ. The CDR3 length is 14 residues. Losses at the gene ends were 3 bases for V and 10 bases for J; bases not matched to a gene: 3. CDR3: CASSWGLAGEEQFF. In DNA form, the CDR3 reads TGCGCCAGCAGCTGGGGACTAGCGGGAGAGGAGCAGTTCTTC.

The rearrangement joins TRBV5-1 to TRBJ2-6; no reliable D call. The germline CDR1 and CDR2 sequences are SGHRS and YFSETQ. The CDR3 loop spans 15 amino acids. The V end was cut by 3 bases, the J end by 0 bases, with 7 bases between. CDR3 nucleotide sequence: TGCGCCAGCAGCTCTCCATTCTCTGGGGCCAACGTCCTGACTTTC. Its translation: CASSSPFSGANVLTF.

The chain links TRBV15 to TRBJ2-1; 8 bases line up with TRBD1. V gave up 1 base and J gave up 8 bases; unmatched junction bases: 10. The CDR3 is made up of 16 amino acids. Germline CDR1 is LNHNV and CDR2 is YYDKDF (reference sequence). CDR3 coding DNA: TGTGCCACCAGCAGAGGATCAGGGGGCGGGCGGTATGAGCAGTTCTTC. The encoded protein is CATSRGSGGGRYEQFF.

This clone has more than one count but fewer than ten. The chain uses TRBV18 and TRBJ1-4; unclear D gene. V was pared by 8 bases and J by 0 bases, with 10 bases between. The CDR3 contains 14 residues. The V gene's germline CDR1 is KGHSH and CDR2 LQKENI. CDR3 sequence reads: CASVDRATNEKLFF. The CDR3 DNA reads TGTGCCAGCGTCGACCGCGCAACTAATGAAAAACTGTTTTTT.

The rearrangement uses TRBV6-5 and TRBJ2-1; TRBD2 matches 14 bases. Unmatched junction bases numbered 8, after V lost 9 bases and J lost 7 bases. CDR1 is MNHEY and CDR2 is SVGAGI in the germline V gene. This CDR3 spans 15 amino acids. The CDR3 bases are TGTGCCAGTGGCCCCGGGACTAGCGGGAGAAATGAGCAGTTCTTC. Residues: CASGPGTSGRNEQFF.

V is TRBV11-2 and J is TRBJ1-5; TRBD1 matches at 9 bases. The CDR3 totals 14 residues. Trimming cost V 5 bases and J 7 bases; bases outside gene matches: 6. CDR1 SGHAT and CDR2 FQNNGV come from the germline V gene. CDR3 protein: CASSPTGGGQPQHF. The DNA of the CDR3 is TGTGCCAGCAGCCCGACAGGGGGTGGCCAGCCCCAGCATTTT.

The chain recombines TRBV10-3 with TRBJ2-5; 9 bases match TRBD1. After removal of 9 bases from V and 5 bases from J, the junction contained 7 bases not matched to a gene. The CDR3 is 13 residues long. CDR1 and CDR2 from the germline V gene are ENHRY and SYGVKD. CDR3 protein: CAMPDRGGETQYF. The CDR3 coding sequence is TGTGCCATGCCGGACAGGGGAGGGGAGACCCAGTACTTC.

The J gene is TRBJ2-7, the V gene TRBV6-5, with 9 bases fitting TRBD1. Germline trimming cut 6 bases from V and 2 bases from J; bases unmatched to any gene: 8. This CDR3 comprises 15 residues. Germline CDR1 is MNHEY and CDR2 is SVGAGI. The CDR3 loop is CASSRTRDRAYEQYF. The CDR3 DNA reads TGTGCCAGCAGCCGAACCCGGGACAGGGCCTACGAGCAGTACTTC.

Ten or more counts support this clone. V gene TRBV7-2 combines with J gene TRBJ2-7; tentative D call: TRBD2 (6 bases). This CDR3 spans 14 amino acids. V shed 6 bases and J shed 1 base, with 13 bases lying between them. Germline assignment: CDR1 SGHTA and CDR2 FQGNSA. DNA of the CDR3: TGTGCCAGCAGTGCTGGGGGGATGTCCTACGAGCAGTACTTC. Its translation: CASSAGGMSYEQYF.

This clone was counted a few times. The rearrangement links TRBV23-1 to TRBJ2-1; 10 positions agree with TRBD2. TRBV23-1 is an open reading frame, and its role is uncertain. Trimming removed 0 bases from V and 5 bases from J; junction bases left unmatched: 7. This CDR3 is 17 amino acids long. This chain's CDR3 is CASSQSELAGAHNEQFF. Written as DNA, the CDR3 is TGCGCCAGCAGTCAATCTGAGCTAGCGGGAGCCCACAATGAGCAGTTCTTC.

Regarding this clone: Other DNA sequences in this specimen translate into the identical CDR3. The chain employs TRBV18 and TRBJ1-5, with D maybe TRBD1 (5 bases). The CDR3 is 14 amino acids. The V gene's germline CDR1 is KGHSH and CDR2 LQKENI. V lost 4 bases and J 0 bases, leaving 7 bases between the germline ends. The CDR3 region is CASSQGYSNQPQHF. Written as DNA, the CDR3 is TGTGCCAGCTCACAGGGGTATAGCAATCAGCCCCAGCATTTT.

The V and J genes are TRBV4-2 and TRBJ1-2; a possible D gene is TRBD1 (6 bases). The ends were cut back, 1 base at V and 6 bases at J, with 15 bases in the middle. CDR3 length: 15 residues. Germline loops: CDR1 LGHNA, CDR2 YNFKEQ. Here the CDR3 reads CASSQAGGGGDGYTF. The DNA of the CDR3 is TGTGCCAGCAGCCAAGCTGGGGGCGGGGGAGATGGCTACACCTTC.

This clone has only a few counts. In nucleotides, the CDR3 is TGTGCCAGCAGGACCCTCTATGGCTACACCTTC. This codes for CASRTLYGYTF. The chain uses TRBV6-6 and TRBJ1-2; D is unclear. Per germline, CDR1 MNHNY and CDR2 SVGAGI (reference sequence). The length of the CDR3 is 11 residues. V lost 6 bases and J 4 bases, leaving 6 bases between the germline ends.

Only a few counts were recorded for this clone. The V gene is TRBV5-4, the J gene TRBJ2-5; the match to TRBD1 covers 7 bases. The V and J ends lost 4 bases and 1 base, in that order; junction bases with no gene match: 4. Germline V gives CDR1 SGHNT, CDR2 YYREEE (reference sequence). The CDR3 consists of 14 residues. The CDR3 DNA is TGTGCCAGCAGCCCGGGGACAGCCCAAGAGACCCAGTACTTC. Its translation: CASSPGTAQETQYF.

This clone showed up just a few times. The chain carries TRBV2 and TRBJ1-5, with 12 nucleotides matching TRBD1. The junction had 4 bases not matched to a gene; V was cut back by 7 bases and J by 6 bases. From germline, CDR1 is SNHLY and CDR2 FYNNEI. This CDR3 has 14 amino acids. The CDR3 DNA reads TGTGCCAGCAATCGGGACAGGGGGCTTCAGCCCCAGCATTTT. Amino acid sequence: CASNRDRGLQPQHF.

The chain links TRBV5-5 to TRBJ1-1, with D maybe TRBD1 (6 bases). Between the trimmed V and J ends, which lost 3 bases and 4 bases, there was a span of 16 bases. Looked up from germline, CDR1 is SGHKS and CDR2 is YYEKEE (reference sequence). The CDR3 is 15 amino acids. The CDR3 DNA reads as TGTGCCAGCAGCTCCTCATGGGGGGCGGGCACTGAAGCTTTCTTT. Translation: CASSSSWGAGTEAFF.

This clone was seen only a few times. The CDR3 is CAWGPGTGSEKLFF. As DNA, the CDR3 is TGTGCCTGGGGTCCCGGGACCGGGAGTGAAAAACTGTTTTTT. The V and J genes are TRBV30 and TRBJ1-4; D may be TRBD1 (5 bases). CDR1 is GTSNPN and CDR2 is SVGIG in the germline V gene (reference sequence). Trimming stripped 5 bases from V and 7 bases from J, with 17 bases between. The CDR3 runs to 14 residues.

J is TRBJ1-1 and V is TRBV19, with D unclear. With 9 bases removed from V and 5 bases from J, the gap between germline ends came to 22 bases. Germline V gives CDR1 LNHDA, CDR2 SQIVND (reference sequence). The CDR3 runs 15 residues. The CDR3 bases are TGTGCCAGCCTACCCCGAGCCGCCGGGTTAACTGAAGCTTTCTTT. Residues: CASLPRAAGLTEAFF.

The J gene is TRBJ2-4, the V gene TRBV9; TRBD1 matches at 12 bases. The CDR3 consists of 16 residues. Per the germline V gene, CDR1 is SGDLS and CDR2 is YYNGEE. V lost 4 bases and J lost 6; bases outside the gene matches: 8. In nucleotides, the CDR3 is TGTGCCAGCAGCCCCCGGGACAGGGGGCTTGTAAACATTCAGTACTTC. Protein: CASSPRDRGLVNIQYF.

This clone has a count of ten or more. This sequence joins TRBV11-3 and TRBJ2-5; D ambiguous. Between the trimmed V and J ends, which lost 0 bases and 5 bases, there was a span of 10 bases. This CDR3 has 14 amino acids. Germline loops: CDR1 SGHNT, CDR2 YENEEA. The CDR3 bases are TGTGCCAGCAGCTTAGATGCAGACCGCGAGACCCAGTACTTC. Protein: CASSLDADRETQYF.